One sample yielded the 9 T cell receptor beta chains listed below, sequenced in a study of blood T cell repertoires in COVID-19. Assay: immunoSEQ multiplex PCR; the TCRdb copy retains only in-frame clones and omits some. The repertoire holds 250,000 or so clones, with about nine tenths as singletons. The sequenced sample consisted of peripheral blood. These receptors all come from a woman in her 40s who had recovered from COVID-19.

The CDR3 protein is CASSFRDRHQETQYF. CDR3 DNA sequence: TGTGCCAGCAGCTTCCGGGACAGACACCAAGAGACCCAGTACTTC. The chain links TRBV5-5 to TRBJ2-5; 7 bases align to TRBD1. There are 15 residues in the CDR3. Germline V CDR1 and CDR2: SGHKS, YYEKEE (reference sequence). After removal of 2 bases from V and 0 bases from J, the junction contained 4 bases not matched to a gene.

The chain carries TRBV19 and TRBJ1-2, with 7 positions matching TRBD1. J gave up 0 bases and V 3 bases, and 7 bases lay outside the gene matches. Germline CDR1 reads LNHDA; CDR2 reads SQIVND (reference sequence). CDR3 length: 16 residues. The CDR3 sequence is CASSIWRQGPNYGYTF. Written as DNA, the CDR3 is TGTGCCAGTAGTATCTGGCGACAGGGACCTAACTATGGCTACACCTTC.

The chain combines TRBV27 with TRBJ2-7, with D unclear. This CDR3 contains 13 residues. The germline CDR1 and CDR2 sequences are MNHEY and SMNVEV (reference sequence). With 3 bases removed from V and 2 bases from J, the gap between germline ends came to 8 bases. This chain's CDR3 is CASSFGLTYEQYF. Here the CDR3 DNA reads TGTGCCAGCAGTTTCGGTCTTACCTACGAGCAGTACTTC.

J is TRBJ1-5 and V is TRBV5-5; D may be TRBD1 (5 bases). With 1 base removed from V and 7 bases from J, the gap between germline ends came to 12 bases. Germline V gene sequence: CDR1 SGHKS, CDR2 YYEKEE (reference sequence). This CDR3 region has 14 residues. Here the CDR3 reads CASSLSRDLQPQHF. CDR3 in DNA: TGTGCCAGCAGCTTGAGCAGGGATTTACAGCCCCAGCATTTT.

The J gene is TRBJ2-7, the V gene TRBV18, with TRBD1 matching over 8 bases. Germline loops: CDR1 KGHSH, CDR2 LQKENI. The CDR3 is 14 residues long. V gave up 3 bases and J gave up 6 bases; unmatched junction bases: 7. The CDR3 nucleotides read TGTGCCAGCTCACCGGGACAGGACGCTAGCGAGCAGTACTTC. This sequence encodes CASSPGQDASEQYF.

This chain links TRBV9 with TRBJ1-1; a weak D match, TRBD1 (5 bases). The CDR3 contains 15 residues. Per germline, CDR1 SGDLS and CDR2 YYNGEE. V was cut by 0 bases and J by 5 bases, with 14 bases left in between. The CDR3 DNA reads as TGTGCCAGCAGCGTAGCCGTCCACGGGGGAACTGAAGCTTTCTTT. Amino acid sequence: CASSVAVHGGTEAFF.

In regard to this clone: Different DNA sequences within this sample yield the same CDR3. In DNA, the CDR3 is TGCAGCGTCACTAGCGGCACCGGGGAGCTGTTTTTT. Translated: CSVTSGTGELFF. The rearrangement links TRBV29-1 to TRBJ2-2; 8 bases are shared with TRBD2. Germline V gene data show CDR1 as SQVTM and CDR2 as ANQGSEA. The trim removed 6 bases at V and 4 bases at J, leaving 1 base unmatched. CDR3 length: 12 residues.

This clone has just one count. This chain links TRBV2 with TRBJ2-1; the match to TRBD2 covers 9 bases. Germline V gives CDR1 SNHLY, CDR2 FYNNEI. J was trimmed by 6 bases and V by 2 bases; bases with no gene match: 8. The CDR3 loop spans 16 amino acids. The CDR3 here is CASSERASGIGNEQFF. DNA of the CDR3: TGTGCCAGCAGTGAACGGGCTAGCGGGATAGGCAATGAGCAGTTCTTC.

V usage is TRBV3-1 (or the pseudogene TRBV3-2) and J usage is TRBJ1-1, with 9 nucleotides matching TRBD1. This CDR3 is 13 amino acids long. Trimming took 4 bases from V and 11 from J; bases not matched to a gene: 8. The V gene's germline CDR1 is LGHDT and CDR2 YNNKEL (reference sequence). The CDR3: CASSPPGTGNAFF. DNA of the CDR3: TGTGCCAGCAGCCCCCCCGGGACAGGGAATGCTTTCTTT.